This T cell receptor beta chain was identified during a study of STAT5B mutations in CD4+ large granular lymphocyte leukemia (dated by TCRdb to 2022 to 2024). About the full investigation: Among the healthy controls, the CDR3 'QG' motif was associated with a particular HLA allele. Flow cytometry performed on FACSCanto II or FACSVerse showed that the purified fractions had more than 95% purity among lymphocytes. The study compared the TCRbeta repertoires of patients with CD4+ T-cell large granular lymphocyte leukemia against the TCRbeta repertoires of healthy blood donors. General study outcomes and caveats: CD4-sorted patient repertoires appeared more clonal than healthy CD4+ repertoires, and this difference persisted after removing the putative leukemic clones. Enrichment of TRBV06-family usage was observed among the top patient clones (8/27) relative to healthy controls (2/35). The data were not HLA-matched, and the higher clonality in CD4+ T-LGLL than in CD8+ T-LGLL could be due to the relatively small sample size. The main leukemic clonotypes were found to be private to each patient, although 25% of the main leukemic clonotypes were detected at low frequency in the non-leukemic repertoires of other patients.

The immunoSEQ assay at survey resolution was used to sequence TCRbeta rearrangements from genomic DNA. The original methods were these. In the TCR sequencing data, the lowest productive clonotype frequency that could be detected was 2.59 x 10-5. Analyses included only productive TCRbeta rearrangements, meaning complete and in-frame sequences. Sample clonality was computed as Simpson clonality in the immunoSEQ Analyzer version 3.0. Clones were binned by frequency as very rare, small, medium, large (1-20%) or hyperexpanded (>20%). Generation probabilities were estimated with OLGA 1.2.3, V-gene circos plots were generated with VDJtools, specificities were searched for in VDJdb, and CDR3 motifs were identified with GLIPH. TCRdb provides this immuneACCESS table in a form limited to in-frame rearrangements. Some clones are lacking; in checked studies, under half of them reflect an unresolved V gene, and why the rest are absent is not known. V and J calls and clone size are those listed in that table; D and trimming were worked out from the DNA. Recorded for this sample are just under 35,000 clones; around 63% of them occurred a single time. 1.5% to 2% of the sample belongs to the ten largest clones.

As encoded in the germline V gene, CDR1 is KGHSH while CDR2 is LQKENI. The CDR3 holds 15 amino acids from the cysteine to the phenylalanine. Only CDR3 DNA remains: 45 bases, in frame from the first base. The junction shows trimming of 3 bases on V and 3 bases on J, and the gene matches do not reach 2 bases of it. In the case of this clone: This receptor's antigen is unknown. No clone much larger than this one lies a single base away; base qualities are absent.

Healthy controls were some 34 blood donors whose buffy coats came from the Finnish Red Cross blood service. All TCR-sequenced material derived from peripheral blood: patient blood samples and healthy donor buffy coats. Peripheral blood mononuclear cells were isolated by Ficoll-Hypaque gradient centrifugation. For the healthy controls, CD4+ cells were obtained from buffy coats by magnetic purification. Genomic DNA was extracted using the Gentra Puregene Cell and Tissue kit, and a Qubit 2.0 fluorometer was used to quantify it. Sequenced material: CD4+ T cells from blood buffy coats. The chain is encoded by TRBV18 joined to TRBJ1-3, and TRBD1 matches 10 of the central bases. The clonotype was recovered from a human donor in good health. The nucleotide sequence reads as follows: TGTGCCAGCTCACCGGGACAGGGGATTGGAAACACCATATATTTT. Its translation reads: CASSPGQGIGNTIYF.